The rows below give T cell receptor beta chains drawn from one sample of a study of breast tumors, draining lymph nodes, adjacent tissues. One entry per CDR3 protein, called by TCRdb with MiXCR from the multiplex PCR reads. The top ten hold roughly 19% of the sample, which has 50,000 to 75,000 distinct CDR3 sequences, approximately 54% seen once. The specimen was breast tumor tissue. The source of these receptors is a female donor with breast cancer. Some clones in this sample may be carry-over from other donors' samples. Each CDR3 is given with its conserved first and last residue. The D gene is left open where the match is weak. Size values are once, few and many counts, or a class for expanded clones, and some rows have none.

TRBD2 TRBJ2-1 TRBV7-9 - TGTGCCAGCAGCGGAGCGGGAGGGGGAAATGAGCGGTTCTTC CASSGAGGGNERFF
TRBD2 TRBJ2-3 TRBV2 - TGTGCCAGCGGGGTGAGGGGAGGGGCAGATACGCAGTATTTT CASGVRGGADTQYF
- TRBJ1-2 TRBV6-5 many TGTGCCAGCAGTTCCGTAGGCAGGCAAACCTATGGCTACACCTTC CASSSVGRQTYGYTF
TRBD2 TRBJ2-1 TRBV9 - TGTGCCAGCAGCCTCACGCGCACTAGCGGCTACAATGAGCAGTTCTTC CASSLTRTSGYNEQFF
- TRBJ2-5 TRBV6-6 - TGTGCCAGCAGTACAGGGCTAGGGGTCGGCAATGAGACCCAGTACTTC CASSTGLGVGNETQYF
- TRBJ1-4 TRBV30 many TGTGCCTGGGGCCGGGACGGAGAAAAACTGTTTTTT CAWGRDGEKLFF
- TRBJ1-2 TRBV7-2 many TGTGCCAGCAGCTTCCTACAGCAACGGTTGTATGGCTACACCTTC CASSFLQQRLYGYTF
- TRBJ1-3 TRBV7-6 - TGTGCCGGCAGCTTAGACGGGAGGATCCCTGGAAACGCCATATACTTT CAGSLDGRIPGNAIYF
TRBD1 TRBJ1-3 TRBV20-1 - TGCAGTGCCGGGACAGGGATGTCTGGAAACACCATATATTTT CSAGTGMSGNTIYF
TRBD2 TRBJ2-1 TRBV20-1 - TGCAGTGCTCAACGGGCAGGGACGGCGGGGGGCCGTGGGGGGCAGTTCTTC CSAQRAGTAGGRGGQFF
TRBD1 TRBJ2-3 TRBV7-9 once TGTGCCAGCAGCACAGGGACAGGCACAGATACGCAGTATTTT CASSTGTGTDTQYF
- TRBJ2-3 TRBV10-2 medium-sized TGCGCCAGCAGTGAGTCCACAGATACGCAGTATTTT CASSESTDTQYF
TRBD1 TRBJ2-7 TRBV24-1 many TGTGCCACCAGTGATCCGCGACAGGGGGCATACGAGCAGTACTTC CATSDPRQGAYEQYF
TRBD1 TRBJ1-4 TRBV2 few TGTGCCAGCAGGGATAGGACAGGGGGTTTGGAAAAACTGTTTTTT CASRDRTGGLEKLFF
- TRBJ2-2 TRBV6-5 - TGTGCCAGCAGTCCATCACTAAGGTCGGCAGGGGAGCTGTTTTTT CASSPSLRSAGELFF
- TRBJ2-2 TRBV15 - TGTGCCACCAGCAGAGGTTCAGCCAACACCGGGGAGCTGTTTTTT CATSRGSANTGELFF
- TRBJ2-5 TRBV15 - TGTGCCACCGGCAGGGGCCAAGAGACCCAGTACTTC CATGRGQETQYF
- TRBJ1-5 TRBV19 many TGTGCCAGTAGTGGGGACAGCAATCAGCCCCAGCATTTT CASSGDSNQPQHF
- TRBJ2-3 TRBV12-3/TRBV12-4 - TGTGCCAGCAAAGTAGGCAGGAGCACAGATACGCAGTATTTT CASKVGRSTDTQYF
TRBD1 TRBJ1-1 TRBV9 few TGTGCCAGCAGCGGCCTCCGGGCGGGCGGGACAGGGATGAACACTGAAGCTTTCTTT CASSGLRAGGTGMNTEAFF
TRBD2 TRBJ2-7 TRBV20-1 many TGCAGTGTCACGGGGAGGGACCTTTCCTACGAGCAGTACTTC CSVTGRDLSYEQYF
TRBD1 TRBJ2-7 TRBV20-1 - TGCAGTGCTAGGGACAGGGTACCCCACTACGAGCAGTACTTC CSARDRVPHYEQYF
TRBD2 TRBJ2-1 TRBV19 many TGTGCCAGTAGTCCACCGACTAGCGGGGGGGGAATCAATGAGCAGTTCTTC CASSPPTSGGGINEQFF
TRBD1 TRBJ1-4 TRBV14 - TGTGCCAGCAGCCAATGGGAGAGGGGGCGCGGGAATGAAAAACTGTTTTTT CASSQWERGRGNEKLFF
- TRBJ2-7 TRBV5-1 medium-sized TGCGCCAGCAGCTTGGTACAGGGCCACGAGCAGTACTTC CASSLVQGHEQYF
- TRBJ1-1 TRBV11-2 - TGTGCCAGCAGCCTTAGGAGATACACTGAAGCTTTCTTT CASSLRRYTEAFF
- TRBJ2-5 TRBV7-2 few TGTGCTAGCAGCTCCACGACACAAGAGACCCAGTACTTC CASSSTTQETQYF
- TRBJ1-3 TRBV30 - TGTGCCTGGACCCCTGACTGGAGCTCTGGAAACACCATATATTTT CAWTPDWSSGNTIYF
- TRBJ1-2 TRBV7-2 once TGTGCCAGCAGCTACTATACTACAGATGACTACACCTTC CASSYYTTDDYTF
TRBD1 TRBJ1-4 TRBV11-2 - TGTGCCAGCAGCTTAAATACAGGGGGCGGGGCAGATGAAAAACTGTTTTTT CASSLNTGGGADEKLFF
- TRBJ2-6 TRBV28 many TGTGCCAGCAACAAAAGGTCCTCTGGGGCCAACGTCCTGACTTTC CASNKRSSGANVLTF
- TRBJ2-3 TRBV7-3 - TGTGCCAGCAGCTTAAACTGGAACCCAACAGATACGCAGTATTTT CASSLNWNPTDTQYF
- TRBJ1-5 TRBV6-6 - TGTGCCAGCAGTCGCCTCAATCAGCCCCAGCATTTT CASSRLNQPQHF
TRBD1 TRBJ1-6 TRBV10-3 once TGTGCCATCGATCCAGGGGGCAATAATTCACCCCTCCACTTC CAIDPGGNNSPLHF
TRBD2 TRBJ2-7 TRBV3-1 many TGTGCCAGCTCTAGACTAGCGGCCGAGCAGTACTTC CASSRLAAEQYF
TRBD2 TRBJ2-2 TRBV2 - TGTGCCAGCCGTGAGCGGGGGCTCGGGGAGCTGTTTTTC CASRERGLGELFF
- TRBJ1-2 TRBV7-2 - TGTGCCAGCAGCTTAGTTGGGGGTGGCTACACCTTC CASSLVGGGYTF
TRBD1 TRBJ1-5 TRBV5-1 many TGCGCCAGCAGCCCCGGGGGACAGCCGAATCAGCCCCAGCATTTT CASSPGGQPNQPQHF
- TRBJ2-7 TRBV7-2 many TGTGCCAGCAGCTTAGGGTGGGGAACGCCCTCCTACGAGCAGTACTTC CASSLGWGTPSYEQYF
- TRBJ2-5 TRBV5-4 once TGTGCCAGCAGCCGGGACTTGCATCAAGAGACCCAGTACTTC CASSRDLHQETQYF
TRBD1 TRBJ2-3 TRBV20-1 few TGCAGTGCTTACACCGGGACAGCCACCACAGATACGCAGTATTTT CSAYTGTATTDTQYF
- TRBJ2-3 TRBV9 - TGTGCCAGCAGCGTAGGGAGGTCGGGGGGCACAGATACGCAGTATTTT CASSVGRSGGTDTQYF
TRBD2 TRBJ2-3 TRBV4-1 - TGCGCCAGCAGCCAAGATCCACCGGGACTAGCGGCTGGATTGGTTGATACGCAGTATTTT CASSQDPPGLAAGLVDTQYF
TRBD2 TRBJ2-5 TRBV6-6 - TGTGTCCACCCCGGGCGGGGGGGCCAAGAGACCCAGTACTTC CVHPGRGGQETQYF
- TRBJ2-2 TRBV13 many TGTGCCAGCAGCTTGGGGGGACACAGGCTGTTTTTT CASSLGGHRLFF
- TRBJ1-3 TRBV7-9 - TGTGCCAGCAGCTCTCCCATAGGGGAGAGCTCTGGAAACCCCATGTATTTT CASSSPIGESSGNPMYF
- TRBJ1-5 TRBV7-2 - TGTGCCAGCAGCTCTCAAGGAGGGGCTGGAGGACAGCCCCAGCATTTT CASSSQGGAGGQPQHF
- TRBJ1-5 TRBV6-2/TRBV6-3 - TGTGCCAGCAGTTACCCTAGCGGGGGTGATCAGCCCCAGCATTTT CASSYPSGGDQPQHF
- TRBJ2-7 TRBV11-1 many TGTGCCAGCAGCTTACCGTCAGGACTCTACGAGCAGTACTTC CASSLPSGLYEQYF
- TRBJ2-1 TRBV7-8 medium-sized TGTGCCAGCAGCTTGGGGGGCTCCTACAATGAGCAGTTCTTC CASSLGGSYNEQFF
- TRBJ2-7 TRBV7-9 once TGTGCCAGCAGCTACGGACAAACCTACGAGCAGTACTTC CASSYGQTYEQYF
- TRBJ2-3 TRBV11-2 - TGTGCCAGCAGCCTTAGCGTGCCGGATACGCAGTATTTT CASSLSVPDTQYF
- TRBJ1-4 TRBV20-1 - TGCAGCAGACTGTGGGACGGTGAAAAACTGTTTTTT CSRLWDGEKLFF
- TRBJ2-2 TRBV4-1 - TGCGCCAGCAGCCAAGACCAAGGAGGCGGGGAGCTGTTTTTT CASSQDQGGGELFF
- TRBJ1-2 TRBV30 - TGTGCCTGGAGTCCAGCTACTATGTTCTATGGCTACACCTTC CAWSPATMFYGYTF
TRBD2 TRBJ2-1 TRBV6-5 - TGTGCCAGCAGTCACTGGAACGGGAGGAGGGACAATGAGCAGTTCTTC CASSHWNGRRDNEQFF
TRBD2 TRBJ2-4 TRBV19 few TGTGCCAGTAGTATTTATGATAGCGGGAGGACCAAAAACATTCAGTACTTC CASSIYDSGRTKNIQYF
- TRBJ2-7 TRBV5-5 many TGTGCCAGCAGCTTGGTGTCGGGGCTAACCTACGAGCAGTACTTC CASSLVSGLTYEQYF
- TRBJ2-7 TRBV5-5 many TGTGCCAGCAGCTTGGAATCCGGTCCGGCTGTTTACGAGCAGTACTTC CASSLESGPAVYEQYF